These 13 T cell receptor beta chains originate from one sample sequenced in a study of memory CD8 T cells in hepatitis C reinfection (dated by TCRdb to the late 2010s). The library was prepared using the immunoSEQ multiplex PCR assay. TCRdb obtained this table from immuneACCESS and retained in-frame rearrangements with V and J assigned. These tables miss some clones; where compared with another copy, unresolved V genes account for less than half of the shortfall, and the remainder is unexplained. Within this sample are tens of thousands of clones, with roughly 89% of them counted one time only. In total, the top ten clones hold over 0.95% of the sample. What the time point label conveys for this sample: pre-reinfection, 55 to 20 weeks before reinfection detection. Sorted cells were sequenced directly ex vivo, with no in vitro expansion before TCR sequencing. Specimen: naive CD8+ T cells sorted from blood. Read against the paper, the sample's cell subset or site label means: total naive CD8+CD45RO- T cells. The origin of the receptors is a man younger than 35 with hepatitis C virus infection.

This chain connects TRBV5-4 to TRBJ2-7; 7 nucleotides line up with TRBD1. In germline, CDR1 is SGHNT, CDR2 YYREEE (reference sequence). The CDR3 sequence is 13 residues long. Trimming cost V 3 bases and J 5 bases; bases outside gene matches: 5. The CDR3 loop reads CASSWKGGHEQYF. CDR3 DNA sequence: TGTGCCAGCAGCTGGAAAGGGGGCCACGAGCAGTACTTC.

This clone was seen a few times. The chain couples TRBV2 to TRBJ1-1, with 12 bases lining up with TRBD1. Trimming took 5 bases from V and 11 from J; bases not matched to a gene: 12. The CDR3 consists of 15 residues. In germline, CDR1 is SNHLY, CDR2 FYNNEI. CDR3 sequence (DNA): TGTGCCAGCAGTACTCCGGGACAGGGGGCCGGCCCCGCTTTCTTT. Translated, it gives CASSTPGQGAGPAFF.

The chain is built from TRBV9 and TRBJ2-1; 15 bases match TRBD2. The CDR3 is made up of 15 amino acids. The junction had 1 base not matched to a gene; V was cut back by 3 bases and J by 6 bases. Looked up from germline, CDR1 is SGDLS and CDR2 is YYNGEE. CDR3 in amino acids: CASSGTSGRVNEQFF. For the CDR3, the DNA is TGTGCCAGCAGCGGGACTAGCGGGAGGGTCAATGAGCAGTTCTTC.

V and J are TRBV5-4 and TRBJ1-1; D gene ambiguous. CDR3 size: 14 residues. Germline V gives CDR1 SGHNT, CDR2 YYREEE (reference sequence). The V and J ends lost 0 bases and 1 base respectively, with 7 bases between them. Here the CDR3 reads CASSLEHRNTEAFF. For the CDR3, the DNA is TGTGCCAGCAGCTTGGAACATCGGAACACTGAAGCTTTCTTT.

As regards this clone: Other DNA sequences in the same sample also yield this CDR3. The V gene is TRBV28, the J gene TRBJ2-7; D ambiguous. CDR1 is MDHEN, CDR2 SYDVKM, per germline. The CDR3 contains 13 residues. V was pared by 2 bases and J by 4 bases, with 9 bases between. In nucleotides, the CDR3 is TGTGCCAGCAGTTTACCACCCCTATACGAGCAGTACTTC. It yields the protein CASSLPPLYEQYF. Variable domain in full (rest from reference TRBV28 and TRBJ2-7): DVKVTQSSRYLVKRTGEKVFLECVQDMDHENMFWYRQDPGLGLRLIYFSYDVKMKEKGDIPEGYSVSREKKERFSLILESASTNQTSMYLCASSLPPLYEQYFGPGTRLTVT.

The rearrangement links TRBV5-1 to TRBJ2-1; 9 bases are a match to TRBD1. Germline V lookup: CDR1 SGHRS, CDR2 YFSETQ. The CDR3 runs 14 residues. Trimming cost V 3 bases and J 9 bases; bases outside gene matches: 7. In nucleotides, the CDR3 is TGCGCCAGCAGCTCTACCGGGACAGGGAGTGAGCAGTTCTTC. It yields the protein CASSSTGTGSEQFF.

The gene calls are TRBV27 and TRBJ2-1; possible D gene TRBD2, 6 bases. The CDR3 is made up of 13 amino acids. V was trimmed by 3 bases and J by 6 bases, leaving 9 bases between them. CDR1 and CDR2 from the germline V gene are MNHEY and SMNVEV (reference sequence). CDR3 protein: CASSFPGGNEQFF. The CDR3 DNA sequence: TGTGCCAGCAGTTTCCCCGGGGGCAATGAGCAGTTCTTC.

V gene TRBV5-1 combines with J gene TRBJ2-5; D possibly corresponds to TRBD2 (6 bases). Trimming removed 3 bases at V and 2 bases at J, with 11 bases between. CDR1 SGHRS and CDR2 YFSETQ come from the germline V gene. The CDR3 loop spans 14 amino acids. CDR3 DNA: TGCGCCAGCAGCTCGGTCGGGGGTCAAGAGACCCAGTACTTC. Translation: CASSSVGGQETQYF.

CDR3 residues: CASSLGLGGTEPHEQYF. The CDR3 DNA reads TGTGCCAGCAGCTTAGGTCTGGGCGGGACGGAGCCCCACGAGCAGTACTTC. The genes are TRBV11-2 and TRBJ2-7; D is perhaps TRBD2 (6 bases). The CDR3 is 17 amino acids. Trimming removed 1 base at V and 5 bases at J, with 21 bases between. In germline, CDR1 is SGHAT, CDR2 FQNNGV.

The CDR3 is CASSLGDRGRETQYF. CDR3 nucleotide sequence: TGTGCCAGCAGCCTCGGGGACAGGGGGCGAGAGACCCAGTACTTC. The rearrangement uses TRBV5-4 and TRBJ2-5; TRBD1 matches at 12 bases. Losses at the gene ends were 4 bases for V and 4 bases for J; bases not matched to a gene: 5. The CDR3 has 15 amino acids. The V gene's germline CDR1 is SGHNT and CDR2 YYREEE (reference sequence). Variable domain in full (rest from reference TRBV5-4 and TRBJ2-5): ETGVTQSPTHLIKTRGQQVTLRCSSQSGHNTVSWYQQALGQGPQFIFQYYREEENGRGNFPPRFSGLQFPNYSSELNVNALELDDSALYLCASSLGDRGRETQYFGPGTRLLVL.

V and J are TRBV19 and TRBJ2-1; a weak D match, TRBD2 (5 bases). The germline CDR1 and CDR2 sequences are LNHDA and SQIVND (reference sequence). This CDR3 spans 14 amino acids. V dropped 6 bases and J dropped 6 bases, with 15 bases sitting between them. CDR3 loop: CASRLRAGSNEQFF. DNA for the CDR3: TGTGCCAGTAGATTGCGGGCTGGGTCCAATGAGCAGTTCTTC. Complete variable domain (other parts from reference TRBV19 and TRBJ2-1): DGGITQSPKYLFRKEGQNVTLSCEQNLNHDAMYWYRQDPGQGLRLIYYSQIVNDFQKGDIAEGYSVSREKKESFPLTVTSAQKNPTAFYLCASRLRAGSNEQFFGPGTRLTVL.

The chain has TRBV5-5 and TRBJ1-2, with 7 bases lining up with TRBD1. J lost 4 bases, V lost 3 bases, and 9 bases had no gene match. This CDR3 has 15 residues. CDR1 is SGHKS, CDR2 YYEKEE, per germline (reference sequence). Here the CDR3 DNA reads TGTGCCAGCAGCTCATCTGACAGGGATCTCTATGGCTACACCTTC. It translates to CASSSSDRDLYGYTF.

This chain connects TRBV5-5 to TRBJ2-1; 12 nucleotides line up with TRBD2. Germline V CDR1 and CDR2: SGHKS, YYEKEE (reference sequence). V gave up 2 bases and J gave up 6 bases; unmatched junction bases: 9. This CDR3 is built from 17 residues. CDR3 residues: CASSLKTSGRLSNEQFF. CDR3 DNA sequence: TGTGCCAGCAGCTTAAAGACTAGCGGGAGACTTAGCAATGAGCAGTTCTTC.